These 13 T cell receptor beta chains originate from one sample sequenced in a study of blood T cell repertoires in COVID-19. Clones were read by immunoSEQ multiplex PCR, and TCRdb kept only the in-frame ones, dropping some. The top ten hold roughly 0.8% of the sample, which has fewer than 300,000 clones, 80% to 90% seen once. Sequencing input: peripheral blood. These receptors were taken from a man between 25 and 39 years old with acute or convalescent COVID-19.

The V and J genes are TRBV5-1 and TRBJ2-1, with 14 bases identical to TRBD2. V shed 3 bases and J 15 bases; nucleotides not matched to a gene: 14. The V gene's germline CDR1 is SGHRS and CDR2 YFSETQ. This CDR3 comprises 16 residues. The CDR3, as DNA: TGCGCCAGCAGCTCCCTGACTAGCGGGGGGGCCATCAGTCTGTTCTTC. This encodes CASSSLTSGGAISLFF.

This sequence joins TRBV18 and TRBJ2-1; 13 bases map to TRBD2. CDR3 size: 15 residues. J lost 7 bases, V lost 3 bases, and 3 bases had no gene match. Per germline, CDR1 KGHSH and CDR2 LQKENI. The CDR3 loop reads CASSPTSGGANEQFF. The CDR3 bases are TGTGCCAGCTCACCTACTAGCGGGGGGGCGAATGAGCAGTTCTTC.

The chain uses TRBV4-1 and TRBJ1-2, with 7 bases that match TRBD1. The CDR3 has 14 residues. Germline-derived CDR1 and CDR2 are MGHRA and YSYEKL. V shed 3 bases, J shed 4 bases, and the junction held 5 bases outside the gene matches. CDR3 protein: CASSQTGQFYGYTF. CDR3 in DNA: TGCGCCAGCAGCCAGACGGGACAGTTCTATGGCTACACCTTC.

The V and J genes are TRBV28 and TRBJ2-7; possible D gene TRBD1, 6 bases. Per germline, CDR1 MDHEN and CDR2 SYDVKM. The CDR3 covers 17 residues. Trimming removed 1 base at V and 3 bases at J, with 19 bases between. CDR3 coding DNA: TGTGCCAGCAGTTTATCCCCAATGACAGGTATTAGCTACGAGCAGTACTTC. This sequence encodes CASSLSPMTGISYEQYF.

The chain joins TRBV11-2 to TRBJ2-6; possible D gene TRBD2, 7 bases. This CDR3 has 14 residues. Germline V CDR1 and CDR2: SGHAT, FQNNGV. CDR3: CGWGGLSGANVLTF. Here the CDR3 DNA reads TGTGGATGGGGGGGGCTCTCTGGGGCCAACGTCCTGACTTTC.

The chain has TRBV7-2 and TRBJ1-4; D gene unclear. Trimming cost V 5 bases and J 0 bases, with 7 bases left between them. Germline CDR1 and CDR2: SGHTA and FQGNSA. This CDR3 region has 14 residues. This CDR3 is CASSLPATNEKLFF. DNA for the CDR3: TGTGCCAGCAGCCTCCCAGCAACTAATGAAAAACTGTTTTTT.

V usage is TRBV19 and J usage is TRBJ2-7, with a possible D match to TRBD1 (7 bases). V lost 4 bases to trimming and J lost 2 bases, with 15 bases between them. The CDR3 totals 15 residues. Germline CDR1 LNHDA, CDR2 SQIVND (reference sequence). The CDR3 here is CASSTRTGGAYEQYF. For the CDR3, the DNA is TGTGCCAGTAGTACCCGGACAGGCGGGGCCTACGAGCAGTACTTC.

This chain uses TRBV5-1 with TRBJ2-7; possibly TRBD1 for D (6 bases). CDR3 length equals 16 residues. CDR1 and CDR2 (germline): SGHRS, YFSETQ. The ends were cut back, 0 bases at V and 7 bases at J, with 20 bases in the middle. The CDR3 region has the DNA TGCGCCAGCAGCTTGGGGGGGCAGGGGACCACCGGGGAGCAGTACTTC. Translated: CASSLGGQGTTGEQYF.

The rearrangement uses TRBV3-1 (or the pseudogene TRBV3-2) and TRBJ1-6; D is possibly TRBD1 (5 bases). Germline V lookup: CDR1 LGHDT, CDR2 YNNKEL (reference sequence). The CDR3 loop spans 14 amino acids. Trimming left V 2 bases short and J 6 bases short, with 8 bases between. CDR3 DNA: TGTGCCAGCAGCCAACTACAGGTTAATTCACCCCTCCACTTT. Translated, it gives CASSQLQVNSPLHF.

This chain joins TRBV2 and TRBJ1-5; D may be TRBD1 (5 bases). The CDR3 is 15 amino acids. CDR1 is SNHLY and CDR2 is FYNNEI in the germline V gene. Trimming left V 5 bases short and J 0 bases short, with 11 bases between. This CDR3 is CASSISGVSNQPQHF. The CDR3 region has the DNA TGTGCCAGCAGTATCTCGGGGGTTAGCAATCAGCCCCAGCATTTT.

This clone appeared many times. V gene TRBV5-4 combines with J gene TRBJ1-2; D is perhaps TRBD1 (5 bases). This CDR3 contains 14 residues. The germline V and J ends were trimmed by 4 bases and 8 bases, with 18 bases remaining between them. The germline V gene has CDR1 SGHNT and CDR2 YYREEE (reference sequence). The CDR3 DNA is TGTGCCAGCAGCAGTAGGGGCAGGGCTAACGGCTACACCTTC. It yields the protein CASSSRGRANGYTF.

The chain couples TRBV24-1 to TRBJ1-6; D call uncertain. Germline V gene lookup returns CDR1 KGHDR and CDR2 SFDVKD. The CDR3 spans 16 residues. V dropped 0 bases and J dropped 9 bases, with 14 bases sitting between them. Here the CDR3 reads CATSDLLDARGSPLHF. Written as DNA, the CDR3 is TGTGCCACCAGTGATTTGTTGGATGCACGGGGTTCACCCCTCCACTTT.

This chain links TRBV18 with TRBJ2-1; 8 positions match TRBD1. Germline-derived CDR1 and CDR2 are KGHSH and LQKENI. The J segment lost 2 bases and the V segment lost 6 bases, leaving 6 bases of the junction unmatched. This CDR3 comprises 15 residues. CDR3: CASSPRGQAYNEQFF. CDR3 bases: TGTGCCAGCTCCCCAAGGGGACAGGCCTACAATGAGCAGTTCTTC.